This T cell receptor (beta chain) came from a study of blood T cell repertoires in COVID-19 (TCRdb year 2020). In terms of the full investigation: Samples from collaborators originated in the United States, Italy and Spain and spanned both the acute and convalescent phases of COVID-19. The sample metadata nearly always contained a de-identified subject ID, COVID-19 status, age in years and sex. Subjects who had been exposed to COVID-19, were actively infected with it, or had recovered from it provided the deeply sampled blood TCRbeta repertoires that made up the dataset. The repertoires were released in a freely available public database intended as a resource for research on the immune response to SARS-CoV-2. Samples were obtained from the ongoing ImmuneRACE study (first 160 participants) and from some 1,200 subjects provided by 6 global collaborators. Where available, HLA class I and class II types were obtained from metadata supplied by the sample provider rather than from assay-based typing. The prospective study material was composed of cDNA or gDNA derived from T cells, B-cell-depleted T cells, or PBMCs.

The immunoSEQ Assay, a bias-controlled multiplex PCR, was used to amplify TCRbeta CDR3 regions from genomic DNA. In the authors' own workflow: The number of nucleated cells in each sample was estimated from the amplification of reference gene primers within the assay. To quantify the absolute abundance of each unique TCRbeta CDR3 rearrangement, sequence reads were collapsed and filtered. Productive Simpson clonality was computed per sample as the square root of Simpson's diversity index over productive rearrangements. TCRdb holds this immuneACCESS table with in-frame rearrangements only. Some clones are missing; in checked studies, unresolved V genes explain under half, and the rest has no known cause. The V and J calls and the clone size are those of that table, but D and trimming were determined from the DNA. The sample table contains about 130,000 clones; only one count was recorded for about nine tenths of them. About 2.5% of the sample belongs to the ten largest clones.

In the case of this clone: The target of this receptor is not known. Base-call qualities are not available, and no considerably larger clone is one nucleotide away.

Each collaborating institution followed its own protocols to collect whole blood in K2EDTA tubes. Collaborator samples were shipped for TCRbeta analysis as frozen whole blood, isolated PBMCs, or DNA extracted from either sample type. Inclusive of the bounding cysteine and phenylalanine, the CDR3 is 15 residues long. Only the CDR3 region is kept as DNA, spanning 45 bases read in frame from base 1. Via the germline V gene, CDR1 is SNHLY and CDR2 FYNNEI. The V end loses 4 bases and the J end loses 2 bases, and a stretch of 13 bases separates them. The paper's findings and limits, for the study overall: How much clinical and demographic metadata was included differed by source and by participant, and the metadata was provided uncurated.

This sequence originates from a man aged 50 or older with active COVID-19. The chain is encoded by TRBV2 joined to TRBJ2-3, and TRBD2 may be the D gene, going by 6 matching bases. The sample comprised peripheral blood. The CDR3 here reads CASSATGGPTDTQYF. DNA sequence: TGTGCCAGCAGTGCTACAGGAGGGCCCACAGATACGCAGTATTTT.